The TCR beta chain described here comes from a study of PD-L1 blockade in urothelial cancer. Study-wide context: Prior chemotherapy regimens per patient numbered 0 to 3. Peripheral blood specimens exhibited a median yield of approximately 150,000 T cells. Study results and caveats: Durable benefit accompanied greater 3-week expansion of tumor-associated blood clones.

Noted time point: peripheral blood 6 weeks after treatment start. Sample contribution per patient ranged from 1 to 8, covering pretreatment and on-treatment. This clone appeared once. Its antigen is not identified. Clones were sequenced by immunoSEQ multiplex PCR, and TCRdb holds only the in-frame ones, with some missing. This table has more than 30,000 clones, roughly nine tenths appearing once. The CDR3 loop spans 18 amino acids. Germline values: CDR1 SGHVS, CDR2 FQNEAQ. The ends were cut back, 5 bases at V and 0 bases at J, with 20 bases in the middle. The rearrangement uses TRBV7-8 and TRBJ1-5, with no clear D. Sequencing used PBMCs, obtained around atezolizumab (anti-PD-L1) treatment. The TCR sequence derives from a man of 80 years or more with urothelial cancer. CDR3 region: CASSTKPRTGNSNQPQHF. As DNA, the CDR3 is TGTGCCAGCAGCACTAAACCTAGGACGGGGAATAGCAATCAGCCCCAGCATTTT.